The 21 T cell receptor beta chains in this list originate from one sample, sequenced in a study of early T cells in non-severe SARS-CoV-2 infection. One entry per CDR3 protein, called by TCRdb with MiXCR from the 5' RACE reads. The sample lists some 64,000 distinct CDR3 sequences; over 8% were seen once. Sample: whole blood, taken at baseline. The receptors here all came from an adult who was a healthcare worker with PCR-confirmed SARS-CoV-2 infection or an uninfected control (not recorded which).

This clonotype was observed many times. CDR3 nucleotide sequence: TGTGCCAGCAGTTTAGGAGGGGCCACAGATACGCAGTATTTT. This codes for CASSLGGATDTQYF. The chain combines TRBV28 with TRBJ2-3; D is perhaps TRBD2 (6 bases). Germline values: CDR1 MDHEN, CDR2 SYDVKM. This CDR3 region has 14 residues. V lost 2 bases and J 2 bases, leaving 8 bases between the germline ends.

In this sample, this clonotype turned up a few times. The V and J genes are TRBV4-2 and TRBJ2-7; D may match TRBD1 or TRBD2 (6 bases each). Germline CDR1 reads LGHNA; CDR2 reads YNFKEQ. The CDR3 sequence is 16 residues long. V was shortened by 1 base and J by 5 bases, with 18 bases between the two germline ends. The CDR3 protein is CASSQAGAQGTDEQYF. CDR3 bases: TGTGCCAGCAGCCAAGCAGGGGCCCAGGGGACTGACGAGCAGTACTTC.

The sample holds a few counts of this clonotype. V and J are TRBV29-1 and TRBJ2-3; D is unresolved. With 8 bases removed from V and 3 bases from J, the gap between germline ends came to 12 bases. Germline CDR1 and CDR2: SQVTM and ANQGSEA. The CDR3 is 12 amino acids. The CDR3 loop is CSQEVGTDTQYF. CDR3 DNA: TGCAGCCAAGAGGTGGGGACAGATACGCAGTATTTT.

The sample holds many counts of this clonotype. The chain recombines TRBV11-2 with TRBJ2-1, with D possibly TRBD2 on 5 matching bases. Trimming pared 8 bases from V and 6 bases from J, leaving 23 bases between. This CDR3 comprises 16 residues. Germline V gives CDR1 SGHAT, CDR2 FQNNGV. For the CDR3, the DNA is TGTGCCAGCGCATGGGTGGAGCGGCCTCCCGGCAATGAGCAGTTCTTC. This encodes CASAWVERPPGNEQFF. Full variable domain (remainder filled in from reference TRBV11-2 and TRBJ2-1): EAGVAQSPRYKIIEKRQSVAFWCNPISGHATLYWYQQILGQGPKLLIQFQNNGVVDDSQLPKDRFSAERLKGVDSTLKIQPAKLEDSAVYLCASAWVERPPGNEQFFGPGTRLTVL.

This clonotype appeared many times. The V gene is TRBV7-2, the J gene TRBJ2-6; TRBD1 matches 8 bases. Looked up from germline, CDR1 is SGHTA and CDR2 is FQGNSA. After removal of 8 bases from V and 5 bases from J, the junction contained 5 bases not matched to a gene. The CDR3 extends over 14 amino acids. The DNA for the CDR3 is TGTGCCAGCGGCGGACAGGGTAGGGCCAACGTCCTGACTTTC. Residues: CASGGQGRANVLTF.

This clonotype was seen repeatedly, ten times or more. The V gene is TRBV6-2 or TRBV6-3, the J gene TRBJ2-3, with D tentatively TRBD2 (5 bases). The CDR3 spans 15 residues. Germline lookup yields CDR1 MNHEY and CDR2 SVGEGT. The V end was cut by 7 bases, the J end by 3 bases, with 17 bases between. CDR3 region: CASKGWEHETDTQYF. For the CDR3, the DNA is TGTGCCAGCAAAGGGTGGGAGCATGAAACAGATACGCAGTATTTT.

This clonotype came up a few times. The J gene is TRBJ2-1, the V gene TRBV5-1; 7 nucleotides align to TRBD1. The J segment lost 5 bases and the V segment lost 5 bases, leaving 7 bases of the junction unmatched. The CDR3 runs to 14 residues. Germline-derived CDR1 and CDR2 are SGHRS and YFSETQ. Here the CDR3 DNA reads TGCGCCAGCAGGCGTCGGGACAGAAACAATGAGCAGTTCTTC. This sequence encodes CASRRRDRNNEQFF.

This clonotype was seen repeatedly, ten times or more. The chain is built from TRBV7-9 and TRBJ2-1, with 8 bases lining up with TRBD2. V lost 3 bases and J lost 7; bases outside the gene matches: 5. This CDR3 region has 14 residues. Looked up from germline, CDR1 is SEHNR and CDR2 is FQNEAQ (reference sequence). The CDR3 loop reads CASSFAGGGNEQFF. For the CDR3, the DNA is TGTGCCAGCAGCTTCGCGGGAGGTGGGAATGAGCAGTTCTTC.

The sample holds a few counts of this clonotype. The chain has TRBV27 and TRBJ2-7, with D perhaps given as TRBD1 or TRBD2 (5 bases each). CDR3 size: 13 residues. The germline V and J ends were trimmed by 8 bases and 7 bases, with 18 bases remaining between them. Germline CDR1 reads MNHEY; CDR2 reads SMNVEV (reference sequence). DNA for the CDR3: TGTGCCAGCCATGGGGGTGGCCCTTGGGAGCAGTACTTC. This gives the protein CASHGGGPWEQYF.

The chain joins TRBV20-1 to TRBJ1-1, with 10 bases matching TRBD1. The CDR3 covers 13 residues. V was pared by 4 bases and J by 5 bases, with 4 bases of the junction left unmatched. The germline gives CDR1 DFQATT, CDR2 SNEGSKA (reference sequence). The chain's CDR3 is CSATGTGETEAFF. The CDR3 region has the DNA TGCAGTGCTACCGGGACAGGGGAAACTGAAGCTTTCTTT.

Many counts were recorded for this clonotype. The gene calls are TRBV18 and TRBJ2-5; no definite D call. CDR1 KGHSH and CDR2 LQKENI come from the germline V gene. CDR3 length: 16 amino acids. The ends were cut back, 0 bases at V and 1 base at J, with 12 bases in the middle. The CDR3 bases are TGTGCCAGCTCACCACCTCCAGGCACCCGCCAAGAGACCCAGTACTTC. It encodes CASSPPPGTRQETQYF. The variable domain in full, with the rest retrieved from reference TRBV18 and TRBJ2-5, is NAGVMQNPRHLVRRRGQEARLRCSPMKGHSHVYWYRQLPEEGLKFMVYLQKENIIDESGMPKERFSAEFPKEGPSILRIQQVVRGDSAAYFCASSPPPGTRQETQYFGPGTRLLVL.

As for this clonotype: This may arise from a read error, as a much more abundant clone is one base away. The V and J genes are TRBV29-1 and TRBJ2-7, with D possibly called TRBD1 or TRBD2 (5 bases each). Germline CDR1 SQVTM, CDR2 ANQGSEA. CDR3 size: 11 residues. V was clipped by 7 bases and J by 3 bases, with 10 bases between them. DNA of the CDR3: TGCAGCGCCCGGGACCACTACGAGCAGTACTTC. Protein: CSARDHYEQYF.

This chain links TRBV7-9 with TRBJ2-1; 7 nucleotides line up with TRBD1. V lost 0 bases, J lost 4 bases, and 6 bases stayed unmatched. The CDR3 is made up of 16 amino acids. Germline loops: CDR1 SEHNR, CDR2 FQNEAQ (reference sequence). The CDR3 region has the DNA TGTGCCAGCAGCTTAGCCCTGACAGGGTTATACAATGAGCAGTTCTTC. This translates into CASSLALTGLYNEQFF.

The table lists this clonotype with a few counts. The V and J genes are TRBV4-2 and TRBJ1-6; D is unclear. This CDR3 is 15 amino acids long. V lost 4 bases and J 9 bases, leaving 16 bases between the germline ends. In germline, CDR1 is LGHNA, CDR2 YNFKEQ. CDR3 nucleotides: TGTGCCAGCAGCCCCGTAGAAGGCCAGACTTCACCCCTCCACTTT. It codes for CASSPVEGQTSPLHF.

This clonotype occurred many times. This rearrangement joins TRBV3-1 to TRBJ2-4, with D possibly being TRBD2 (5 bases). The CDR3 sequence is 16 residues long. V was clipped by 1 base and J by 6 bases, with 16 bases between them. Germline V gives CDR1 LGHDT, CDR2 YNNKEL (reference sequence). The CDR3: CASSQGGGGLGNIQYF. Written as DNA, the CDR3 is TGTGCCAGCAGCCAAGGCGGCGGAGGCCTCGGAAACATTCAGTACTTC.

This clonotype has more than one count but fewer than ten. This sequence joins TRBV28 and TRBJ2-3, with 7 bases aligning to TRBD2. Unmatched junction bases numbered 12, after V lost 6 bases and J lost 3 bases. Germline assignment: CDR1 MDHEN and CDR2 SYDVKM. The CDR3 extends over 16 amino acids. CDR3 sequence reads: CASRHASGKGTDTQYF. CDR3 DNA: TGTGCCAGCAGGCACGCGAGCGGGAAAGGGACAGATACGCAGTATTTT.

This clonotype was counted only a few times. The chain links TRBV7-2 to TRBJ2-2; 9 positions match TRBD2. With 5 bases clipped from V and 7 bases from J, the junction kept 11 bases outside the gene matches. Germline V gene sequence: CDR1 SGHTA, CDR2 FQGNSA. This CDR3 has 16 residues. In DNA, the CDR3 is TGTGCCAGCAGCCACTCGTCTAGCGGGACTGGCGGGGAGCTGTTTTTT. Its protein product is CASSHSSSGTGGELFF.

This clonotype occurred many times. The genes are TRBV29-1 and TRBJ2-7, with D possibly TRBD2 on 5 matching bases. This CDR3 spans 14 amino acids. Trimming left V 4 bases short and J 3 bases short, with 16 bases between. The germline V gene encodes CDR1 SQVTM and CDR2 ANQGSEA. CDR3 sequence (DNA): TGCAGCGTTGTTGTAGCGTTAAAGGACTACGAGCAGTACTTC. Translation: CSVVVALKDYEQYF.

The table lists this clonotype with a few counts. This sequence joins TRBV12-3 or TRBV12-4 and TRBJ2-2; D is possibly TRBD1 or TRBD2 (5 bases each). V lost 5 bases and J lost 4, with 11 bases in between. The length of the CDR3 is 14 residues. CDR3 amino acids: CASSRDSGTGELFF. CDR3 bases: TGTGCCAGCAGTCGCGACAGCGGCACCGGGGAGCTGTTTTTT.

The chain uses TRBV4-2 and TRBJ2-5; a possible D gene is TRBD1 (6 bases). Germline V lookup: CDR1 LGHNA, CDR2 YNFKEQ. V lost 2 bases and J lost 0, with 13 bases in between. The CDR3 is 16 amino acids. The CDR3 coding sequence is TGTGCCAGCAGCCAATCACGAAGGGGGTACCAAGAGACCCAGTACTTC. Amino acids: CASSQSRRGYQETQYF.

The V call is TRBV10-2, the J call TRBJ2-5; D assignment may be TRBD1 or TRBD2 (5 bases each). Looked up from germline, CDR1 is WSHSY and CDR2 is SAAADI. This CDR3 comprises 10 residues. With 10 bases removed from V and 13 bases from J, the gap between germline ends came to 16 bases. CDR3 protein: CATYRGRTYF. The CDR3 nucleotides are TGCGCCACATATAGGGGACGTACGTACTTC.